The clone carrying this T cell receptor (beta chain) has a single count. The data were produced by immunoSEQ multiplex PCR, yet TCRdb's version contains in-frame clones alone and is incomplete. The profile covers about 1.1 million clones, with around 78% appearing a single time and approximately 0.52% taken by the ten largest. CDR1 GTSNPN and CDR2 SVGIG come from the germline V gene (reference sequence). Trimming shortened V by 1 base and J by 0 bases, and 4 bases separated the two germline ends. This CDR3 comprises 13 residues. This sample is part of a study of shared clonotypes between healthy human individuals. Naive CD4+ cells were CD45RA-selected; the remaining cells were memory.

The sequencing sample was made of memory CD4+ T cells from PBMCs. Noted subset: CD45RA-negative fraction. V gene TRBV30 combines with J gene TRBJ2-1; D remains ambiguous. This sequence originates from a man younger than 35 in good health. Some clones in this sample may be carry-over from other donors' samples. The CDR3 protein is CAWSGLSYNEQFF. The CDR3 region has the DNA TGTGCCTGGAGTGGACTCTCCTACAATGAGCAGTTCTTC.